The subject of this entry is one TCR beta chain. The data belong to a study of blood T cell repertoires in COVID-19. Background on the study: Researchers got acute and convalescent COVID-19 samples from the United States, Italy and Spain.

Repertoires were generated with immunoSEQ multiplex PCR, while TCRdb's copy carries only in-frame clones and drops some. The sample shows approximately 300,000 clones, about 85% of them seen only once. Germline-derived CDR1 and CDR2 are SGHRS and YFSETQ. Trimming took 4 bases from V and 6 from J; bases not matched to a gene: 6. The CDR3 spans 14 residues. V is TRBV5-1 and J is TRBJ1-2; 10 nucleotides align to TRBD1. Sequencing input: peripheral blood. The sequence derives from a woman in her fifties or sixties with active or convalescent COVID-19. CDR3 DNA: TGCGCCAGCAGCCACGGGACAGGGGTGAATGGCTACACCTTC. Amino acids: CASSHGTGVNGYTF.